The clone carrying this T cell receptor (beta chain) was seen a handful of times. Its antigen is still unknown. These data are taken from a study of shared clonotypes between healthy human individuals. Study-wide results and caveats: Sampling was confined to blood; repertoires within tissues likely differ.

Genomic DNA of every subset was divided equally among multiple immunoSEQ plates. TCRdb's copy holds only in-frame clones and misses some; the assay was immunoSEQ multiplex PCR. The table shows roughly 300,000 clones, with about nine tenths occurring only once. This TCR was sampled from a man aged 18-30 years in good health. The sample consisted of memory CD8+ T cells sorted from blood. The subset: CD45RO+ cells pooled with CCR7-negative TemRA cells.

The CDR3 region is CASSWNRNSPLHF. CDR3 sequence (DNA): TGTGCCAGCAGTTGGAATCGAAATTCACCCCTCCACTTT. The chain couples TRBV5-6 to TRBJ1-6; D gene unclear. With 5 bases removed from V and 7 bases from J, the gap between germline ends came to 10 bases. In germline, CDR1 is SGHDT, CDR2 YYEEEE. This CDR3 is built from 13 residues.